These 27 T cell receptor beta chains originate from one sample sequenced in a study of Graves' ophthalmopathy and Graves' hyperthyroidism. TCR beta CDR3 amplification used RNA transcripts. Second-round multiplex PCR came after a first-round RT-PCR that employed HTBI primers. TCRdb reprocessed the multiplex PCR reads via MiXCR and lists one record per CDR3 protein. Of about 740,000 distinct CDR3 sequences in the sample, 40% were seen once. The material sequenced was peripheral blood. These receptors all stem from an adult man with Graves' ophthalmopathy.

This clonotype was detected many times. V is TRBV6-6 and J is TRBJ2-5; D is possibly TRBD1 or TRBD2 (5 bases each). The ends were cut back, 0 bases at V and 5 bases at J, with 13 bases in the middle. Germline loops: CDR1 MNHNY, CDR2 SVGAGI (reference sequence). This CDR3 comprises 15 residues. The CDR3: CASSYSRYRDETQYF. Written as DNA, the CDR3 is TGTGCCAGCAGTTACTCGCGATATAGGGACGAGACCCAGTACTTC.

V usage is TRBV12-3 or TRBV12-4 and J usage is TRBJ2-7, with 7 bases fitting TRBD2. This CDR3 has 19 residues. J was trimmed by 0 bases and V by 6 bases; bases with no gene match: 20. CDR3 in DNA: TGTGCCAGCAGCCCTGACGGCCTAGCGGTTTCACCCAACTCCTACGAGCAGTACTTC. As protein: CASSPDGLAVSPNSYEQYF.

Note on this clonotype: Germline is not matched at one junction end, which may reflect a read error. The J gene is TRBJ1-1, the V gene TRBV10-3; D call uncertain. The CDR3 has 12 amino acids. CDR1 and CDR2 from the germline V gene are ENHRY and SYGVKD. This CDR3 is CASSESGFIAFF. CDR3 nucleotides: TGTGCCAGCAGTGAATCGGGGTTCATCGCTTTCTTT.

J is TRBJ2-5 and V is TRBV6-6, with 10 nucleotides matching TRBD1. J gave up 5 bases and V 5 bases, and 8 bases lay outside the gene matches. The CDR3 covers 15 residues. Germline V CDR1 and CDR2: MNHNY, SVGAGI (reference sequence). Written as DNA, the CDR3 is TGTGCCAGCAGTACCAGACAGGGGGCGGATGAGACCCAGTACTTC. This gives the protein CASSTRQGADETQYF.

The J gene is TRBJ2-7, the V gene TRBV10-3; TRBD1 aligns across 7 bases. The junction had 11 bases not matched to a gene; V was cut back by 10 bases and J by 5 bases. From germline, CDR1 is ENHRY and CDR2 SYGVKD. This CDR3 spans 13 amino acids. CDR3: CASSFRGSDEQYF. Written as DNA, the CDR3 is TGTGCCAGCAGCTTCAGGGGGTCCGACGAGCAGTACTTC.

The V and J genes are TRBV3-1 and TRBJ2-5, with D perhaps matching TRBD2 (6 bases). Germline loops: CDR1 LGHDT, CDR2 YNNKEL (reference sequence). The CDR3 is 13 amino acids. V lost 3 bases and J 13 bases, leaving 18 bases between the germline ends. The CDR3: CASSHLSAGLPYF. The CDR3 DNA reads TGTGCCAGCAGCCACCTATCTGCGGGACTCCCGTACTTC.

This clonotype occurred once. This chain connects TRBV7-6 to TRBJ1-2; D gene ambiguous. Germline V gene sequence: CDR1 SGHVS, CDR2 FNYEAQ. The CDR3 extends over 12 amino acids. V shed 1 base and J shed 13 bases, with 13 bases lying between them. CDR3 sequence (DNA): TGTGCCAGCAGCTTAGGTCCCCGGTCCTTCACCTTC. It encodes CASSLGPRSFTF.

In the case of this clonotype: A much larger clone differs by one base, so this may be a read error. The chain links TRBV7-9 to TRBJ1-1; D remains unclear. The CDR3 length is 13 residues. Looked up from germline, CDR1 is SEHNR and CDR2 is FQNEAQ (reference sequence). CDR3: CASSSIGKTEALF. The CDR3, as DNA: TGTGCCAGCAGCTCAATCGGGAAGACTGAAGCTCTCTTT.

The chain is built from TRBV25-1 and TRBJ1-1; TRBD1 matches 12 bases. Germline V lookup: CDR1 MGHDK, CDR2 SYGVNS. The CDR3 runs 17 residues. Trimming took 5 bases from V and 7 from J; bases not matched to a gene: 14. CDR3 DNA sequence: TGTGCCAGCAGTCCGCTTTGGGGACAGGGGGCGAAGGGTGAAGCTTTCTTT. This gives the protein CASSPLWGQGAKGEAFF.

This clonotype has a count of ten or more. V gene TRBV7-3 combines with J gene TRBJ1-2; D remains ambiguous. This CDR3 contains 16 residues. CDR1 SGHTA and CDR2 FQGTGA come from the germline V gene. With 4 bases removed from V and 1 base from J, the gap between germline ends came to 16 bases. CDR3 DNA sequence: TGTGCCAGCAGCTCGGGCATGGGTGGGATTAACTATGGCTACACCTTC. Translating it yields CASSSGMGGINYGYTF.

This CDR3 reads CASVVGEASSGANVLTF. The CDR3, as DNA: TGTGCCAGCGTTGTGGGAGAGGCGTCCTCTGGGGCCAACGTCCTGACTTTC. J is TRBJ2-6 and V is TRBV2; possible D gene TRBD2, 5 bases. This CDR3 region has 17 residues. V gave up 8 bases and J gave up 0 bases, with 17 bases separating them. Per germline, CDR1 SNHLY and CDR2 FYNNEI. The full variable domain, its missing parts supplied by reference TRBV2 and TRBJ2-6, is EPEVTQTPSHQVTQMGQEVILRCVPISNHLYFYWYRQILGQKVEFLVSFYNNEISEKSEIFDDQFSVERPDGSNFTLKIRSTKLEDSAMYFCASVVGEASSGANVLTFGAGSRLTVL.

This clonotype was picked up many times. This chain connects TRBV3-1 to TRBJ1-5; D is unclear. The V end lost 5 bases, the J end lost 8 bases, and 13 bases lay between the germline ends. The CDR3 extends over 13 amino acids. Germline V lookup: CDR1 LGHDT, CDR2 YNNKEL (reference sequence). Here the CDR3 DNA reads TGTGCCAGCAGCTCGACGGTATTTGAGCCCCAGCATTTT. As protein: CASSSTVFEPQHF.

This clonotype showed up just a few times. The gene calls are TRBV20-1 and TRBJ1-1, with 8 bases aligning to TRBD1. There are 15 residues in the CDR3. The ends lost 0 bases at V and 5 bases at J; junction bases unmatched: 8. Germline V gene sequence: CDR1 DFQATT, CDR2 SNEGSKA (reference sequence). CDR3 sequence: CSARDFQGARTEAFF. DNA for the CDR3: TGCAGTGCTAGAGATTTTCAGGGGGCGAGAACTGAAGCTTTCTTT.

The chain joins TRBV7-2 to TRBJ2-2; D perhaps matches TRBD2 (5 bases). V shed 5 bases and J shed 2 bases, with 15 bases lying between them. This CDR3 is 16 amino acids long. CDR1 is SGHTA and CDR2 is FQGNSA in the germline V gene. The CDR3 bases are TGTGCCAGCAGCAAGATTGAGGGCCTTAACACCGGGGAGCTGTTTTTT. It codes for CASSKIEGLNTGELFF.

This rearrangement joins TRBV5-8 to TRBJ1-1; 7 positions match TRBD1. The CDR3 length is 13 residues. J was trimmed by 8 bases and V by 4 bases; bases with no gene match: 8. Germline values: CDR1 SGHTS, CDR2 YDEGEE. The CDR3 protein is CASSQQGFAEAFF. The CDR3, as DNA: TGTGCCAGCAGCCAACAGGGGTTTGCGGAAGCTTTCTTT.

This clonotype was detected a few times. J is TRBJ1-6 and V is TRBV10-3, with a weak D call TRBD1 (6 bases). Germline V gene sequence: CDR1 ENHRY, CDR2 SYGVKD. V was shortened by 11 bases and J by 7 bases, with 15 bases between the two germline ends. The CDR3 is 13 residues long. The CDR3, as DNA: TGTGCCTGTACAAAAGGGGGGAATTCACCCCTCCACTTT. Translating it yields CACTKGGNSPLHF.

This clonotype was seen more than once but under ten times. The chain combines TRBV7-2 with TRBJ2-2; TRBD2 matches at 9 bases. The germline V gene has CDR1 SGHTA and CDR2 FQGNSA. V was pared by 5 bases and J by 3 bases, with 16 bases of the junction left unmatched. This CDR3 has 19 residues. DNA of the CDR3: TGTGCCAGCAGCCTCCGTTTTGGTAGCGGGAGTGGATACACCGGGGAGCTGTTTTTT. The encoded protein is CASSLRFGSGSGYTGELFF.

This clonotype was counted between two and nine times. The genes are TRBV20-1 and TRBJ2-2; TRBD2 is a possible D gene (6 bases). Germline values: CDR1 DFQATT, CDR2 SNEGSKA (reference sequence). This CDR3 comprises 13 residues. V was trimmed by 0 bases and J by 9 bases, leaving 11 bases between them. CDR3 protein: CSARDPAGWELFF. CDR3 nucleotides: TGCAGTGCTAGAGATCCTGCGGGGTGGGAGCTGTTTTTT.

In this sample, this clonotype turned up many times. V usage is TRBV12-3 or TRBV12-4 and J usage is TRBJ2-5; 12 positions agree with TRBD2. With V trimmed by 5 bases and J by 5 bases, 3 bases remained unmatched. The CDR3 runs 14 residues. CDR3 sequence: CASSLGTSGETQYF. CDR3 in DNA: TGTGCCAGCAGTCTCGGGACTAGCGGGGAGACCCAGTACTTC.

Note on this clonotype: Sequence at one end of the junction differs from germline and may be a read error. V and J are TRBV10-3 and TRBJ2-7, with D possibly matching TRBD1 (5 bases). This CDR3 is built from 12 residues. Germline CDR1 ENHRY, CDR2 SYGVKD. CDR3 DNA: TGTGCCAGCAGTTTTTTGGGGCTGGCGTGGTACTTC. It codes for CASSFLGLAWYF.

V and J are TRBV11-2 and TRBJ1-1; D remains ambiguous. Trimming removed 8 bases from V and 4 bases from J, with 17 bases in between. Germline V gene lookup returns CDR1 SGHAT and CDR2 FQNNGV. This CDR3 spans 14 amino acids. CDR3 bases: TGTGCCAGCTCACCACCGGGTTTTGGCACTGAAGCTTTCTTT. It codes for CASSPPGFGTEAFF.

This clonotype has only a few counts. The chain links TRBV9 to TRBJ1-1, with D uncertain. Looked up from germline, CDR1 is SGDLS and CDR2 is YYNGEE. The CDR3 is made up of 13 amino acids. Trimming removed 7 bases from V and 1 base from J, with 11 bases in between. CDR3 bases: TGTGCCAGCTCACCAGAGGGGAACACTGAAGCTTTCTTT. It is translated as CASSPEGNTEAFF.

This chain connects TRBV24-1 to TRBJ1-4; a possible D gene is TRBD1 (5 bases). Between the trimmed V and J ends, which lost 4 bases and 2 bases, there was a span of 16 bases. The CDR3 loop spans 17 amino acids. Germline CDR1 reads KGHDR; CDR2 reads SFDVKD. This CDR3 is CATSDSTRGSTNEKLFF. The CDR3 nucleotides read TGTGCCACCAGTGACTCAACTCGGGGGTCTACTAATGAAAAACTGTTTTTT.

This clonotype showed up just once. One junction end does not reproduce the germline sequence, and a read error may be involved. The chain combines TRBV10-3 with TRBJ2-6; tentative D call: TRBD1 (6 bases). The CDR3 consists of 16 residues. Germline assignment: CDR1 ENHRY and CDR2 SYGVKD. The CDR3 DNA follows: TGTGCCAGCAGTTTAGAAGCAGGGGCCGGGGCCAACGTCCTGACTTTC. Protein: CASSLEAGAGANVLTF.

This clonotype was observed at least ten times. An end of the junction differs from the germline gene, which may be a read error. V usage is TRBV7-9 and J usage is TRBJ2-7; maybe TRBD2 (5 bases). The CDR3 length is 13 residues. The germline V gene has CDR1 SEHNR and CDR2 FQNEAQ (reference sequence). The CDR3 DNA is TGTGCCAGCAGCTTACCTAGCTCCAACGAGCAGTACTTC. It codes for CASSLPSSNEQYF.

This clonotype was counted only a few times. The chain carries TRBV19 and TRBJ1-2; TRBD1 matches 11 bases. Germline lookup yields CDR1 LNHDA and CDR2 SQIVND (reference sequence). V trimming: 6 bases; J trimming: 3 bases; junction bases outside the gene matches: 3. This CDR3 has 14 amino acids. The CDR3 DNA is TGTGCCAGTAGAAGGACAGGGGGCGACTATGGCTACACCTTC. This translates into CASRRTGGDYGYTF. Using reference TRBV19 and TRBJ1-2 for the parts outside the CDR3, the full variable domain is DGGITQSPKYLFRKEGQNVTLSCEQNLNHDAMYWYRQDPGQGLRLIYYSQIVNDFQKGDIAEGYSVSREKKESFPLTVTSAQKNPTAFYLCASRRTGGDYGYTFGSGTRLTVV.

V and J are TRBV7-6 and TRBJ1-6; tentative D call: TRBD1 (5 bases). CDR3 length equals 15 residues. Germline V gene lookup returns CDR1 SGHVS and CDR2 FNYEAQ. Trimming stripped 5 bases from V and 7 bases from J, with 15 bases between. The CDR3, as DNA: TGTGCCAGCAGCCCGACGGCGGGGGGGAATTCACCCCTCCACTTT. As protein: CASSPTAGGNSPLHF.